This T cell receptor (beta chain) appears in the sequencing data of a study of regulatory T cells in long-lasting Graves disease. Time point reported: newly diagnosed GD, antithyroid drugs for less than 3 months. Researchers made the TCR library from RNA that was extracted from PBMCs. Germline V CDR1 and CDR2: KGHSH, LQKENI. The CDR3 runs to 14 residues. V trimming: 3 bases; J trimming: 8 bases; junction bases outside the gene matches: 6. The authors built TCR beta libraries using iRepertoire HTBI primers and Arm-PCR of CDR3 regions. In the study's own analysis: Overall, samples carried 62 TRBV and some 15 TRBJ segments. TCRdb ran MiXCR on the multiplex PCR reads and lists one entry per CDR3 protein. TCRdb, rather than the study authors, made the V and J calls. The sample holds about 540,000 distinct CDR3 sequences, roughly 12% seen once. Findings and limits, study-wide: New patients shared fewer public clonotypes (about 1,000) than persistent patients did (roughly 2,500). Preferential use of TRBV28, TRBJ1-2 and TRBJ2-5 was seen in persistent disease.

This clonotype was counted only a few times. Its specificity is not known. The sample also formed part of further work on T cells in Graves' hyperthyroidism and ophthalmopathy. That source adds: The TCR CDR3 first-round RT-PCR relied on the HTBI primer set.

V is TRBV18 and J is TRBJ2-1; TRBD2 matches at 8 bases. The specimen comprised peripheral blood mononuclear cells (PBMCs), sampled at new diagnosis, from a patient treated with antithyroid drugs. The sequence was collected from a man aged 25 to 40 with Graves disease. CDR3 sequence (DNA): TGTGCCAGCTCACCCCCCGGGAGGGGGGATGAGCAGTTCTTC. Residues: CASSPPGRGDEQFF.